A selection of T cell receptor beta chains follows, all from one sample in a study of blood T cell repertoires in COVID-19. Profiled with immunoSEQ multiplex PCR; TCRdb holds only in-frame clones, not every one. The sample has a few hundred thousand clones, around 86% seen once. The sequencing sample was made of peripheral blood. The receptors come from a man in his forties or fifties with acute or convalescent COVID-19. The CDR3 runs from the conserved cysteine through the conserved F or W. D genes are given only for firm matches. Some rows mark clone size as missing; the rest say once, few, many or name a class of expanded clone.

d_call j_call clone_size v_call cdr3_aa cdr3_nt
TRBD1 TRBJ1-4 - TRBV4-1 CASSQEGTGGWLFF TGCGCCAGCAGCCAAGAAGGGACAGGGGGGTGGCTGTTTTTT
- TRBJ2-2 - TRBV6-6 CASSYGVSEVDGELFF TGTGCCAGCAGTTACGGGGTTTCGGAGGTTGACGGGGAGCTGTTTTTT
TRBD1 TRBJ1-4 - TRBV5-5 CASSHERQGNEKLFF TGTGCCAGCAGCCACGAACGACAGGGTAATGAAAAACTGTTTTTT
TRBD2 TRBJ2-1 - TRBV5-1 CASSLAASGGSEQFF TGCGCCAGCAGCTTGGCGGCTAGCGGGGGGTCTGAGCAGTTCTTC
- TRBJ1-5 - TRBV9 CASSVGIGGNQPQHF TGTGCCAGCAGCGTAGGTATAGGGGGCAATCAGCCCCAGCATTTT
- TRBJ1-4 - TRBV20-1 CSASTATSEKLFF TGCAGTGCTAGTACGGCGACTTCTGAAAAACTGTTTTTT
TRBD2 TRBJ2-7 - TRBV6-6 CASSYGSGGLYEQYF TGTGCCAGCAGTTACGGTAGCGGGGGATTATACGAGCAGTACTTC
TRBD1 TRBJ1-4 - TRBV7-9 CASRPTGEPTNEKLFF TGTGCCAGCAGACCTACAGGGGAGCCAACTAATGAAAAACTGTTTTTT
- TRBJ2-2 once TRBV4-1 CASSQGPLMPTGELFF TGCGCCAGCAGCCAAGGTCCTCTAATGCCCACCGGGGAGCTGTTTTTT
- TRBJ1-2 - TRBV10-3 CAISQTQGNGYTF TGTGCCATCAGTCAGACCCAGGGAAATGGCTACACCTTC
- TRBJ1-4 - TRBV18 CASSPTAGGELFF TGTGCCAGCTCACCGACCGCGGGGGGGGAACTGTTTTTT
TRBD2 TRBJ2-1 - TRBV7-7 CASSPGLAGALGQFF TGTGCTAGCAGCCCGGGACTAGCGGGGGCCCTCGGGCAGTTCTTC
- TRBJ2-3 - TRBV2 CASGPVSLRDTQYF TGTGCCAGCGGTCCGGTCTCACTCCGAGATACGCAGTATTTT
- TRBJ1-2 - TRBV30 CAWRRGAVYGYTF TGTGCCTGGAGGCGGGGGGCGGTCTATGGCTACACCTTC
TRBD1 TRBJ1-5 - TRBV19 CASSPDRDGQPQHF TGTGCCAGTAGTCCAGACAGGGACGGTCAGCCCCAGCATTTT
TRBD1 TRBJ1-2 - TRBV3-1/TRBV3-2 CASSQGDRPYKGYTF TGTGCCAGCAGCCAAGGGGACAGGCCGTATAAGGGCTACACCTTC
- TRBJ2-3 - TRBV2 CASSESTYTDTQYF TGTGCCAGCAGTGAAAGCACTTACACAGATACGCAGTATTTT
TRBD2 TRBJ2-2 - TRBV6-1 CASRTAGGTGELFF TGTGCCAGCAGGACTGCGGGGGGCACCGGGGAGCTGTTTTTT
TRBD2 TRBJ2-3 - TRBV6-4 CASSDSKTSGATDTQYF TGTGCCAGCAGTGACTCAAAAACTAGCGGGGCTACAGATACGCAGTATTTT
- TRBJ2-7 few TRBV18 CASSPSGDEQYF TGTGCCAGCTCACCCTCAGGGGACGAGCAGTACTTC
- TRBJ2-1 - TRBV12-3/TRBV12-4 CASGNTGNEQFF TGTGCCAGCGGTAATACGGGGAATGAGCAGTTCTTC
- TRBJ2-5 - TRBV19 CASSINSYQETQYF TGTGCCAGTAGTATCAACAGTTACCAGGAGACCCAGTACTTC
TRBD2 TRBJ2-1 - TRBV10-1 CASSGNLAGGYNEQFF TGCGCCAGCAGCGGTAACCTAGCGGGGGGGTACAATGAGCAGTTCTTC
- TRBJ1-3 - TRBV7-2 CASSGSGIAGNTIYF TGTGCCAGCAGCGGCTCTGGTATAGCAGGAAACACCATATATTTT